The present T cell receptor beta chain was sequenced within a study of metastatic and nonmetastatic thyroid tumors. Whole-study findings and limits: Reported TCR beta diversity, measured in blood and tumor, was significantly higher for malignant thyroid tumors than for benign nodules.

Each patient came to thyroid surgery without any prior treatment (of any kind). Using MiXCR, TCRdb re-called clones from the PCR reads. Of tens of thousands of clones listed, approximately 12% are singletons. Ten or more counts support this clone. Its antigen is currently unknown. The trim removed 3 bases at V and 4 bases at J, leaving 8 bases unmatched. The V gene's germline CDR1 is SNHLY and CDR2 FYNNEI. The CDR3 covers 15 residues. The sequenced material came from tumor tissue. The clonotype was recovered from a female donor with papillary thyroid cancer or a benign thyroid nodule (not recorded which). Some clones in this sample may be carry-over from other donors' samples. The V and J genes are TRBV2 and TRBJ2-5; 7 bases align to TRBD1. The CDR3 sequence is CASSEDRMGIETQYF. In nucleotides, the CDR3 is TGTGCCAGCAGTGAGGACAGGATGGGAATAGAGACCCAGTACTTC.